The rows below give T cell receptor beta chains drawn from one sample of a study of blood T cells in healthy people across ages. TCRdb re-called the 5' RACE reads with MiXCR, one entry per CDR3 protein. The data hold hundreds of thousands of distinct CDR3 sequences, with about 30% observed a single time. Source material: blood. The source is a woman of 80 years or more in good health. CDR3s include the opening cysteine and the closing phenylalanine or tryptophan. The D gene is left open where the match is weak. Expanded clones are given a class, and other clones once, few, many or no size at all.

d_call: TRBD2
j_call: TRBJ2-7
v_call: TRBV7-2
clone_size: -
cdr3_aa: CASSWGREGEQYF
cdr3_nt: TGTGCCAGCAGCTGGGGCCGGGAGGGCGAGCAGTACTTC

d_call: -
j_call: TRBJ2-6
v_call: TRBV19
clone_size: -
cdr3_aa: CASSQGPGANVRTF
cdr3_nt: TGTGCCAGTAGTCAGGGGCCTGGGGCCAACGTCCGGACTTTC

d_call: TRBD1
j_call: TRBJ2-1
v_call: TRBV10-3
clone_size: many
cdr3_aa: CAISEGTGPDEQFF
cdr3_nt: TGTGCCATCAGTGAAGGGACAGGACCCGATGAGCAGTTCTTC

d_call: -
j_call: TRBJ2-7
v_call: TRBV7-9
clone_size: -
cdr3_aa: CASSPPHVPYEQYF
cdr3_nt: TGTGCCAGCAGCCCTCCCCACGTGCCCTACGAGCAGTACTTC

d_call: -
j_call: TRBJ1-6
v_call: TRBV7-9
clone_size: many
cdr3_aa: CASSFPPLGSPLHF
cdr3_nt: TGTGCCAGCAGCTTTCCGCCCCTGGGTTCACCCCTCCACTTT

d_call: -
j_call: TRBJ1-1
v_call: TRBV7-9
clone_size: many
cdr3_aa: CASSFGRALAFF
cdr3_nt: TGTGCCAGCAGCTTTGGTAGGGCCCTGGCTTTCTTT

d_call: -
j_call: TRBJ2-5
v_call: TRBV7-3
clone_size: many
cdr3_aa: CASSPVGGGQETQYF
cdr3_nt: TGTGCCAGCAGCCCGGTAGGGGGGGGGCAAGAGACCCAGTACTTC

d_call: TRBD2
j_call: TRBJ2-5
v_call: TRBV6-5
clone_size: many
cdr3_aa: CASSYRKLAGGRETQYF
cdr3_nt: TGTGCCAGCAGTTACAGGAAGCTAGCGGGGGGGAGAGAGACCCAGTACTTC

d_call: TRBD1
j_call: TRBJ2-6
v_call: TRBV5-1
clone_size: -
cdr3_aa: CASSSGTASGANVLTF
cdr3_nt: TGCGCCAGCAGCTCTGGGACAGCCTCTGGGGCCAACGTCCTGACTTTC

d_call: TRBD2
j_call: TRBJ2-1
v_call: TRBV30
clone_size: -
cdr3_aa: CARLQGGGDNKQFF
cdr3_nt: TGTGCCAGATTACAAGGCGGGGGGGACAATAAGCAGTTCTTC

d_call: -
j_call: TRBJ1-3
v_call: TRBV30
clone_size: few
cdr3_aa: CAWSRPGRLGNTIYF
cdr3_nt: TGTGCCTGGAGCCGACCGGGACGCCTTGGAAACACCATATATTTT

d_call: -
j_call: TRBJ1-5
v_call: TRBV7-2
clone_size: few
cdr3_aa: CASSPLGSRVGQPQHF
cdr3_nt: TGTGCCAGCAGCCCATTGGGGTCCAGGGTAGGTCAGCCCCAGCATTTT

d_call: TRBD1
j_call: TRBJ1-5
v_call: TRBV6-2/TRBV6-3
clone_size: many
cdr3_aa: CASRTGGLNQPQHF
cdr3_nt: TGTGCCAGCAGAACAGGGGGGCTCAATCAGCCCCAGCATTTT

d_call: -
j_call: TRBJ2-7
v_call: TRBV5-1
clone_size: few
cdr3_aa: CASSLAPGRSFEQYF
cdr3_nt: TGCGCCAGCAGCTTGGCCCCGGGAAGGTCCTTCGAGCAGTACTTC

d_call: -
j_call: TRBJ2-7
v_call: TRBV4-2
clone_size: many
cdr3_aa: CASSQDLRYEQYF
cdr3_nt: TGTGCCAGCAGCCAAGATTTGAGGTACGAGCAGTACTTC

d_call: -
j_call: TRBJ2-5
v_call: TRBV27
clone_size: many
cdr3_aa: CASRGSLKQETQYF
cdr3_nt: TGTGCCAGCAGAGGCTCCCTAAAACAAGAGACCCAGTACTTC